The 29 T cell receptor beta chains below come from one sample, sequenced in a study of T cell responses to AZD1222 COVID-19 vaccine. Sequencing used immunoSEQ multiplex PCR; TCRdb keeps in-frame clones, though not all of them. Among about 140,000 clones listed, roughly nine tenths were seen once. The sample consisted of peripheral blood, taken 28 days after the second AZD1222 dose. The receptors here all came from an adult who received the AZD1222 COVID-19 vaccine.

J is TRBJ2-2 and V is TRBV28; 14 bases match TRBD2. With 9 bases clipped from V and 6 bases from J, the junction kept 3 bases outside the gene matches. Germline CDR1 and CDR2: MDHEN and SYDVKM. This CDR3 comprises 14 residues. CDR3 sequence (DNA): TGTGCCAGTGTGACTAGCGGGAGGGCCGGGGAGCTGTTTTTT. This translates into CASVTSGRAGELFF. Drawing the rest from reference TRBV28 and TRBJ2-2, the complete variable domain is DVKVTQSSRYLVKRTGEKVFLECVQDMDHENMFWYRQDPGLGLRLIYFSYDVKMKEKGDIPEGYSVSREKKERFSLILESASTNQTSMYLCASVTSGRAGELFFGEGSRLTVL.

The CDR3 nucleotides read TGTGCCAGCAGTCCCCACCTGCAAGAGACCCAGTACTTC. Translated, it gives CASSPHLQETQYF. The genes are TRBV6-2 or TRBV6-3 and TRBJ2-5; no clear D gene. From germline, CDR1 is MNHEY and CDR2 SVGEGT. The CDR3 runs to 13 residues. V was shortened by 5 bases and J by 2 bases, with 9 bases between the two germline ends.

CDR3 loop: CASSSARTVTTDTQYF. Written as DNA, the CDR3 is TGTGCCAGCAGCTCTGCAAGGACAGTCACCACAGATACGCAGTATTTT. The genes are TRBV5-5 and TRBJ2-3; a possible D gene is TRBD1 (6 bases). Germline-derived CDR1 and CDR2 are SGHKS and YYEKEE (reference sequence). This CDR3 region has 16 residues. Trimming took 3 bases from V and 2 from J, leaving 16 bases between them. Variable domain in full (rest from reference TRBV5-5 and TRBJ2-3): DAGVTQSPTHLIKTRGQQVTLRCSPISGHKSVSWYQQVLGQGPQFIFQYYEKEERGRGNFPDRFSARQFPNYSSELNVNALLLGDSALYLCASSSARTVTTDTQYFGPGTRLTVL.

The chain couples TRBV18 to TRBJ1-1; no reliable D call. V lost 6 bases to trimming and J lost 1 base, with 9 bases between them. The CDR3 length is 13 residues. Germline loops: CDR1 KGHSH, CDR2 LQKENI. The CDR3 sequence is CASSQDENTEAFF. CDR3 in DNA: TGTGCCAGCTCCCAGGATGAGAACACTGAAGCTTTCTTT. Using reference TRBV18 and TRBJ1-1 for the parts outside the CDR3, the full variable domain is NAGVMQNPRHLVRRRGQEARLRCSPMKGHSHVYWYRQLPEEGLKFMVYLQKENIIDESGMPKERFSAEFPKEGPSILRIQQVVRGDSAAYFCASSQDENTEAFFGQGTRLTVV.

In DNA form, the CDR3 reads TGCGCCAGCAGCACCCGACCGGAGTGGGGTGGCTACACCTTC. It is translated as CASSTRPEWGGYTF. The chain employs TRBV5-1 and TRBJ1-2, with D uncertain. In germline, CDR1 is SGHRS, CDR2 YFSETQ. V lost 4 bases, J lost 7 bases, and 17 bases lay in between. The CDR3 consists of 14 residues.

The V gene is TRBV2, the J gene TRBJ1-1, with a tentative D call TRBD1 (5 bases). The CDR3 spans 14 residues. Trimming shortened V by 4 bases and J by 1 base, and 10 bases separated the two germline ends. Per germline, CDR1 SNHLY and CDR2 FYNNEI. CDR3 in amino acids: CASSVLGPNTEAFF. CDR3 bases: TGTGCCAGCAGTGTACTGGGGCCGAACACTGAAGCTTTCTTT. Based on the CDR3 plus reference TRBV2 and TRBJ1-1, the full variable domain is EPEVTQTPSHQVTQMGQEVILRCVPISNHLYFYWYRQILGQKVEFLVSFYNNEISEKSEIFDDQFSVERPDGSNFTLKIRSTKLEDSAMYFCASSVLGPNTEAFFGQGTRLTVV.

The chain recombines TRBV27 with TRBJ2-1, with 14 bases identical to TRBD2. Losses at the gene ends were 6 bases for V and 6 bases for J; bases not matched to a gene: 7. Germline-derived CDR1 and CDR2 are MNHEY and SMNVEV (reference sequence). The CDR3 runs 16 residues. The CDR3 DNA follows: TGTGCCAGCAGGAAAGCAGGACTAGCGGGAGGCAATGAGCAGTTCTTC. This translates into CASRKAGLAGGNEQFF.

The chain is built from TRBV4-2 and TRBJ2-7; TRBD1 is a possible D gene (5 bases). Trimming removed 1 base at V and 0 bases at J, with 10 bases between. The CDR3 loop spans 15 amino acids. Germline values: CDR1 LGHNA, CDR2 YNFKEQ. The CDR3 region is CASSQGGPSSYEQYF. CDR3 DNA: TGTGCCAGCAGCCAAGGGGGCCCCAGCTCCTACGAGCAGTACTTC.

The J gene is TRBJ2-4, the V gene TRBV6-1; D unclear. Trimming cost V 1 base and J 0 bases, with 7 bases left between them. The CDR3 sequence is 15 residues long. Germline lookup yields CDR1 MNHNS and CDR2 SASEGT. The CDR3 coding sequence is TGTGCCAGCAGTGAAGTAGGGCTAGCCAAAAACATTCAGTACTTC. This encodes CASSEVGLAKNIQYF.

The chain uses TRBV25-1 and TRBJ2-7; D may be TRBD1 or TRBD2 (5 bases each). The V gene's germline CDR1 is MGHDK and CDR2 SYGVNS. V shed 3 bases and J shed 0 bases, with 12 bases lying between them. The CDR3 is 15 residues long. This CDR3 is CASSDQGVYSYEQYF. The CDR3 region has the DNA TGTGCCAGCAGTGACCAGGGAGTTTACTCCTACGAGCAGTACTTC.

This rearrangement joins TRBV6-4 to TRBJ2-7; 7 bases fit TRBD1. J was trimmed by 6 bases and V by 7 bases; bases with no gene match: 27. CDR1 and CDR2 from the germline V gene are MRHNA and SNTAGT. CDR3 length: 19 residues. The CDR3 DNA follows: TGTGCCAGCAAGGGGTCTCAACGACAGGGTCTCATGTCTCCTGGCGAGCAGTACTTC. Protein: CASKGSQRQGLMSPGEQYF.

V is TRBV27 and J is TRBJ2-7; 8 bases agree with TRBD2. Per the germline V gene, CDR1 is MNHEY and CDR2 is SMNVEV (reference sequence). The V segment lost 7 bases and the J segment 4 bases; nucleotides outside the gene matches: 0. The CDR3 runs 11 residues. In nucleotides, the CDR3 is TGTGCCAGCACGGGAGGGTACGAGCAGTACTTC. This codes for CASTGGYEQYF.

V is TRBV9 and J is TRBJ1-6, with 7 bases aligning to TRBD1. CDR3 length: 16 residues. Germline V gene sequence: CDR1 SGDLS, CDR2 YYNGEE. Losses at the gene ends were 0 bases for V and 11 bases for J; bases not matched to a gene: 11. The DNA for the CDR3 is TGTGCCAGCAGCGTAGCTGCCACAGGGGTAACGGCACCCCTCCACTTT. Encoded protein: CASSVAATGVTAPLHF.

This sequence joins TRBV3-1 (or the pseudogene TRBV3-2) and TRBJ1-2; tentative D call: TRBD1 (6 bases). Germline V gives CDR1 LGHDT, CDR2 YNNKEL (reference sequence). The CDR3 length is 17 residues. Trimming removed 2 bases at V and 0 bases at J, with 16 bases between. CDR3 residues: CASSQKGADRANYGYTF. DNA for the CDR3: TGTGCCAGCAGCCAAAAGGGCGCGGACAGAGCTAACTATGGCTACACCTTC.

This rearrangement joins TRBV7-9 to TRBJ1-5; no clear D gene. Trimming removed 5 bases at V and 7 bases at J, with 18 bases between. The length of the CDR3 is 15 residues. CDR1 and CDR2 (germline): SEHNR, FQNEAQ (reference sequence). As DNA, the CDR3 is TGTGCCAGCAGCCTCGACCATAACCCCGGACAGCCCCAGCATTTT. This encodes CASSLDHNPGQPQHF.

The chain uses TRBV6-2 or TRBV6-3 and TRBJ1-1; 7 bases are shared with TRBD1. Trimming cost V 0 bases and J 5 bases; bases outside gene matches: 3. The V gene's germline CDR1 is MNHEY and CDR2 SVGEGT. CDR3 size: 14 residues. CDR3 nucleotides: TGTGCCAGCAGTTACTCGAGGGGGCAGACTGAAGCTTTCTTT. It codes for CASSYSRGQTEAFF.

The V gene is TRBV4-2, the J gene TRBJ1-2; D unclear. V was shortened by 0 bases and J by 7 bases, with 9 bases between the two germline ends. CDR3 length: 13 residues. The germline V gene encodes CDR1 LGHNA and CDR2 YNFKEQ. The CDR3 region is CASSQDAVGGYTF. CDR3 nucleotides: TGTGCCAGCAGCCAAGATGCGGTGGGTGGCTACACCTTC.

This clone was seen more than once but under ten times. The J gene is TRBJ1-2, the V gene TRBV4-2; D is uncertain. This CDR3 is 14 amino acids long. The V gene lost 1 base and the J gene lost 6 bases, with 12 bases spanning the gap. In germline, CDR1 is LGHNA, CDR2 YNFKEQ. CDR3 DNA sequence: TGTGCCAGCAGCCAAGCCCGGGGTGTTGATGGCTACACCTTC. Translated: CASSQARGVDGYTF.

The chain couples TRBV7-9 to TRBJ1-5; no firm D call. Trimming removed 4 bases from V and 6 bases from J, with 10 bases in between. This CDR3 is built from 13 residues. Per the germline V gene, CDR1 is SEHNR and CDR2 is FQNEAQ (reference sequence). CDR3 protein: CASSSTGSQPQHF. CDR3 bases: TGTGCCAGCAGCTCAACGGGGAGTCAGCCCCAGCATTTT. Variable domain in full (rest from reference TRBV7-9 and TRBJ1-5): DTGVSQNPRHKITKRGQNVTFRCDPISEHNRLYWYRQTLGQGPEFLTYFQNEAQLEKSRLLSDRFSAERPKGSFSTLEIQRTEQGDSAMYLCASSSTGSQPQHFGDGTRLSIL.

J is TRBJ2-5 and V is TRBV7-9; TRBD2 agrees at 8 bases. The germline CDR1 and CDR2 sequences are SEHNR and FQNEAQ (reference sequence). CDR3 size: 16 residues. V lost 7 bases to trimming and J lost 2 bases; unmatched junction nucleotides: 12. Written as DNA, the CDR3 is TGTGCCAGCATCTCCCCCACTAGCGGAAAACAAGAGACCCAGTACTTC. Protein: CASISPTSGKQETQYF. Based on the CDR3 plus reference TRBV7-9 and TRBJ2-5, the full variable domain is DTGVSQNPRHKITKRGQNVTFRCDPISEHNRLYWYRQTLGQGPEFLTYFQNEAQLEKSRLLSDRFSAERPKGSFSTLEIQRTEQGDSAMYLCASISPTSGKQETQYFGPGTRLLVL.

The V call is TRBV27, the J call TRBJ1-6, with D perhaps TRBD1 (6 bases). The CDR3 totals 14 residues. Germline values: CDR1 MNHEY, CDR2 SMNVEV (reference sequence). Trimming left V 3 bases short and J 7 bases short, with 10 bases between. The CDR3 sequence is CASSFRQANSPLHF. CDR3 nucleotide sequence: TGTGCCAGCAGTTTTAGACAGGCAAATTCACCCCTCCACTTT.

The chain combines TRBV3-1 (or the pseudogene TRBV3-2) with TRBJ1-6; maybe TRBD1 (6 bases). V lost 2 bases to trimming and J lost 0 bases, with 14 bases between them. The CDR3 consists of 18 residues. Per the germline V gene, CDR1 is LGHDT and CDR2 is YNNKEL (reference sequence). The CDR3 DNA is TGTGCCAGCAGCCAAACTATAACAGGGAGCTCCTATAATTCACCCCTCCACTTT. Translating gives CASSQTITGSSYNSPLHF.

The rearrangement uses TRBV4-2 and TRBJ2-7; TRBD2 matches at 9 bases. CDR3 length: 15 amino acids. J gave up 3 bases and V 3 bases, and 6 bases lay outside the gene matches. Germline assignment: CDR1 LGHNA and CDR2 YNFKEQ. Here the CDR3 DNA reads TGTGCCAGCAGCCACTCTAGCGGGGTTAGCTACGAGCAGTACTTC. The encoded protein is CASSHSSGVSYEQYF.

This rearrangement joins TRBV4-1 to TRBJ1-4; no reliable D call. The CDR3 has 14 amino acids. The V gene lost 4 bases and the J gene lost 8 bases, with 14 bases spanning the gap. Germline V gives CDR1 MGHRA, CDR2 YSYEKL. Here the CDR3 DNA reads TGCGCCAGCAGCCTCCGGACCCTTGGGGAAAAACTGTTTTTT. Its translation is CASSLRTLGEKLFF.

J is TRBJ2-7 and V is TRBV5-1; possibly TRBD1 for D (5 bases). This CDR3 comprises 14 residues. The germline CDR1 and CDR2 sequences are SGHRS and YFSETQ. V was shortened by 3 bases and J by 4 bases, with 14 bases between the two germline ends. CDR3 sequence: CASSSQAGLYEQYF. DNA for the CDR3: TGCGCCAGCAGCTCCCAGGCAGGGTTGTACGAGCAGTACTTC.

The chain carries TRBV7-2 and TRBJ2-5; D gene uncertain. Between the trimmed V and J ends, which lost 3 bases and 9 bases, there was a span of 23 bases. The CDR3 runs to 16 residues. The germline gives CDR1 SGHTA, CDR2 FQGNSA. The CDR3 region is CASSLNGPKTNLAQYF. In DNA, the CDR3 is TGTGCCAGCAGCTTGAACGGACCAAAAACCAATCTGGCCCAGTACTTC.

This chain uses TRBV7-2 with TRBJ2-1; the D gene is possibly TRBD2 (7 bases). This CDR3 is built from 15 residues. Per the germline V gene, CDR1 is SGHTA and CDR2 is FQGNSA. V lost 6 bases to trimming and J lost 4 bases, with 16 bases between them. This CDR3 reads CASSRSGGRYNEQFF. The CDR3 nucleotides are TGTGCCAGCAGTCGATCGGGGGGCCGATACAATGAGCAGTTCTTC.

V and J are TRBV13 and TRBJ2-5, with TRBD2 matching over 9 bases. This CDR3 spans 17 amino acids. Trimming took 2 bases from V and 0 from J; bases not matched to a gene: 7. Germline V gives CDR1 PRHDT, CDR2 FYEKMQ (reference sequence). DNA of the CDR3: TGTGCCAGCAGCTTACGTAGGTCTAGCGGGGACCAAGAGACCCAGTACTTC. Translation gives CASSLRRSSGDQETQYF.

The chain combines TRBV7-8 with TRBJ1-4, with 9 bases identical to TRBD1. The CDR3 is 16 residues long. Trimming at V came to 5 bases and at J to 3 bases, leaving 7 bases not matched to a gene. Germline lookup yields CDR1 SGHVS and CDR2 FQNEAQ. The DNA of the CDR3 is TGTGCCAGCAGCCCCACACAGGGGGCGGCTAATGAAAAACTGTTTTTT. Translation gives CASSPTQGAANEKLFF.